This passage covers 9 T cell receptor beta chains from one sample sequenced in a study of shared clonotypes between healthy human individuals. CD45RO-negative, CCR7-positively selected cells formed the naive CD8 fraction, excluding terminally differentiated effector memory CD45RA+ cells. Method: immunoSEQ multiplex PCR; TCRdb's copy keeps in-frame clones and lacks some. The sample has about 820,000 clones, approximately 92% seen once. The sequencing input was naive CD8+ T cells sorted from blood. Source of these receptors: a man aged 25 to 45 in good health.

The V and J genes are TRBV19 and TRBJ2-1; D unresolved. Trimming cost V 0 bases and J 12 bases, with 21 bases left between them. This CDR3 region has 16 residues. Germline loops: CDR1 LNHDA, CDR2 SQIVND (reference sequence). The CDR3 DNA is TGTGCCAGTAGTATAGATCGGGCGGACCATCGAAATCGGCAGTTCTTC. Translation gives CASSIDRADHRNRQFF.

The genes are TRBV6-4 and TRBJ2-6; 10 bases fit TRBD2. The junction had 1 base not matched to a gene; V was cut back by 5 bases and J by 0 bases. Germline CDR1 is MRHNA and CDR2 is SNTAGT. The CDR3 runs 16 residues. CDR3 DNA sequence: TGTGCCAGCAGTAGCGGGAGGGGCTCTGGGGCCAACGTCCTGACTTTC. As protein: CASSSGRGSGANVLTF.

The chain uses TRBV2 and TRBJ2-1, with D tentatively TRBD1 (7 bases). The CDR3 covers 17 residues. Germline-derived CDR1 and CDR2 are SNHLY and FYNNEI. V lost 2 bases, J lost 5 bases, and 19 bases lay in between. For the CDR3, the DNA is TGTGCCAGCAGTGAAAGATTGGCAGGGGGGTTGAACAATGAGCAGTTCTTC. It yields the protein CASSERLAGGLNNEQFF.

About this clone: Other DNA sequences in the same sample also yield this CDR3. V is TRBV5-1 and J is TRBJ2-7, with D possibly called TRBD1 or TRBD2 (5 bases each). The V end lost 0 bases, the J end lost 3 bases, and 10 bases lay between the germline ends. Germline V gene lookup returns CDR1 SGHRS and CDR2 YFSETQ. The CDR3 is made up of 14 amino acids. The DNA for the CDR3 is TGCGCCAGCAGCTTGGCCGGGACGAGCTACGAGCAGTACTTC. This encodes CASSLAGTSYEQYF.

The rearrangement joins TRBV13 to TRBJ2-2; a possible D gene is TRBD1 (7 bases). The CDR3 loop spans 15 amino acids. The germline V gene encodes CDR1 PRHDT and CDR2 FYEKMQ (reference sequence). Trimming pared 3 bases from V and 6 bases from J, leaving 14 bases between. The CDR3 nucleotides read TGTGCCAGCAGCTTTGGCAGGGGGGTCGCCGGGGAGCTGTTTTTT. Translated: CASSFGRGVAGELFF.

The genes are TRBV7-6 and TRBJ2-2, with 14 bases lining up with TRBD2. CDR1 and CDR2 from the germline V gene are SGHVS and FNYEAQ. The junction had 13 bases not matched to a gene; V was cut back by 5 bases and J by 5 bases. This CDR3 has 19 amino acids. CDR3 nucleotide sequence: TGTGCCAGCAGCCCCCTGGGACTAGCGGGAGCCTCGTGGACCGGGGAGCTGTTTTTT. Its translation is CASSPLGLAGASWTGELFF.

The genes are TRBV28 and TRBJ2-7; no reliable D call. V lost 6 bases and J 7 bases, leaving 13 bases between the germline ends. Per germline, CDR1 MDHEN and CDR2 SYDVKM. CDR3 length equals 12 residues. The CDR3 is CASSSYQLEQYF. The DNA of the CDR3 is TGTGCCAGCAGCAGCTATCAGTTGGAGCAGTACTTC.

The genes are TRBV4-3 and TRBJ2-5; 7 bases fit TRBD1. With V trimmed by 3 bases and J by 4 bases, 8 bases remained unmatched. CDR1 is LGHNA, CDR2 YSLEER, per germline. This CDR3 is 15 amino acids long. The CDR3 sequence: CASSQGTGATETQYF. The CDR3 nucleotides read TGCGCCAGCAGCCAGGGAACAGGGGCGACAGAGACCCAGTACTTC.

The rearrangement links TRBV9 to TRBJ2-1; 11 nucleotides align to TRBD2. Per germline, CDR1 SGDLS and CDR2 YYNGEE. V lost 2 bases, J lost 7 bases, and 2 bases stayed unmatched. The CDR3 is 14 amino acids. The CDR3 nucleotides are TGTGCCAGCAGCGTTTCTAGCGGGAGGAATGAGCAGTTCTTC. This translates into CASSVSSGRNEQFF.